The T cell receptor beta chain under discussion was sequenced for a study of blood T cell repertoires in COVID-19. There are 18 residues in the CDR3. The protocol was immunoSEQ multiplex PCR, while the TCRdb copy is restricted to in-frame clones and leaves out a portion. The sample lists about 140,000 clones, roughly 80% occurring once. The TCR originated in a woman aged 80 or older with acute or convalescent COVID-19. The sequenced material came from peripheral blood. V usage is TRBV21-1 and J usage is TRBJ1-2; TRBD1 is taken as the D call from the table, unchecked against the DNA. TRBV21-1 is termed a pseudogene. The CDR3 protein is CASSRTHPGQRSNYGYTF. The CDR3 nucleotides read TGTGCCAGCAGCAGGACCCATCCGGGACAGCGATCTAACTATGGCTACACCTTC.